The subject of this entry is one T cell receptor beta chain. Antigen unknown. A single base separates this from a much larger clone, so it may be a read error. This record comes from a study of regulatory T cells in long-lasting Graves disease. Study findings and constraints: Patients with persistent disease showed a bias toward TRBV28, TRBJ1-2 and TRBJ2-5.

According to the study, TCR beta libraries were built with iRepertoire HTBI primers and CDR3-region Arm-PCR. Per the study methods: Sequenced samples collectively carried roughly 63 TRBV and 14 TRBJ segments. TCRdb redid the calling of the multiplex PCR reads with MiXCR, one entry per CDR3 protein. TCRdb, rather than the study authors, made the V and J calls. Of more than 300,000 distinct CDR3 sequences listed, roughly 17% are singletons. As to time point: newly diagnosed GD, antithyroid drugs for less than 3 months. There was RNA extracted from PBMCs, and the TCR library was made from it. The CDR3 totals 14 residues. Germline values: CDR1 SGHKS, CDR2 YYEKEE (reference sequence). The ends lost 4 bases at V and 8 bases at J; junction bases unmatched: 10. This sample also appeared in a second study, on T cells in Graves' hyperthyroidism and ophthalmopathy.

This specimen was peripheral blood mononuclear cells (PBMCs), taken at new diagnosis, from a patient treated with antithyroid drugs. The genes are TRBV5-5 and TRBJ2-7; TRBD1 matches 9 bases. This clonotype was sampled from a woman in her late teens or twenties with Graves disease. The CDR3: CASSPGQGVHQQYF. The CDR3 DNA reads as TGTGCCAGCAGCCCGGGACAGGGAGTACACCAGCAGTACTTC.